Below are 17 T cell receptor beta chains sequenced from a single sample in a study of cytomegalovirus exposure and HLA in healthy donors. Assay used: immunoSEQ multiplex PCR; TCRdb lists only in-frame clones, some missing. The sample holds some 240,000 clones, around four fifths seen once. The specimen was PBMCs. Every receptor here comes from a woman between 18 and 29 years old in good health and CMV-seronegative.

CDR3 DNA: TGTGCCTGGAGTCAGGGGCTACATCAGCCCCAGCATTTT. Protein sequence: CAWSQGLHQPQHF. The chain joins TRBV30 to TRBJ1-5; possibly TRBD1 for D (6 bases). Germline V CDR1 and CDR2: GTSNPN, SVGIG (reference sequence). Trimming removed 2 bases from V and 5 bases from J, with 10 bases in between. The CDR3 sequence is 13 residues long.

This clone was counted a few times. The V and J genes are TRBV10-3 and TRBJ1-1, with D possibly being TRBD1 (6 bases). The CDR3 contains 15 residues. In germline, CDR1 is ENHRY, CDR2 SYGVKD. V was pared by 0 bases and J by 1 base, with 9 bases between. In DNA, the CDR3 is TGTGCCATCAGTGAGTCGGGGGCCGGGAACACTGAAGCTTTCTTT. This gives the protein CAISESGAGNTEAFF.

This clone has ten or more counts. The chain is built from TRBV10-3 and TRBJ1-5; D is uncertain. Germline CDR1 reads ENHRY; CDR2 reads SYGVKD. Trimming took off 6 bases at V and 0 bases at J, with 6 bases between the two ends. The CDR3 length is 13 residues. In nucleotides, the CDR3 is TGTGCCATCAGGGATTTTAGCAATCAGCCCCAGCATTTT. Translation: CAIRDFSNQPQHF.

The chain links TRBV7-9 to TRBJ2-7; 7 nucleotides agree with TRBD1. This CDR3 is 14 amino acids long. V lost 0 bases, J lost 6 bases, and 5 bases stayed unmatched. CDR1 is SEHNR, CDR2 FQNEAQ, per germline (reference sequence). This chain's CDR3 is CASSLAGGESEQYF. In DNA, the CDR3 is TGTGCCAGCAGCTTAGCAGGGGGCGAAAGCGAGCAGTACTTC.

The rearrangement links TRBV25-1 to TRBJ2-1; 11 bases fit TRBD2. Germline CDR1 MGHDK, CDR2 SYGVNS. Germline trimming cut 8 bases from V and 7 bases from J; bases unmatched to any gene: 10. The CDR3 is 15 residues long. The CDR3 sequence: CASSPTSGKPNEQFF. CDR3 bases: TGTGCCAGCTCGCCGACTAGCGGGAAGCCTAATGAGCAGTTCTTC.

CDR3 protein: CASSPEGLLNTEAFF. The CDR3 nucleotides are TGTGCCAGCTCACCAGAGGGGCTTTTGAACACTGAAGCTTTCTTT. The chain uses TRBV18 and TRBJ1-1, with D possibly TRBD1 on 5 matching bases. The CDR3 consists of 15 residues. CDR1 is KGHSH, CDR2 LQKENI, per germline. V was shortened by 2 bases and J by 0 bases, with 10 bases between the two germline ends.

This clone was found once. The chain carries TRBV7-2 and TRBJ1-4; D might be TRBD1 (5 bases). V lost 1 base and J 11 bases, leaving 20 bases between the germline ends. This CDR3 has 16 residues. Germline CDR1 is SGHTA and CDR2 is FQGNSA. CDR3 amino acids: CASSLGFGASTGKLFF. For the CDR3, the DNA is TGTGCCAGCAGCTTAGGGTTCGGGGCTTCTACGGGGAAACTGTTTTTT.

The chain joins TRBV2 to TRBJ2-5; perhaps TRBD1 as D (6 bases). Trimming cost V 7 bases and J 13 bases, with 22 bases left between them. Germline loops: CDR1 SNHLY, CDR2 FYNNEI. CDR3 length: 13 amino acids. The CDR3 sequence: CASNSETGPTRYF. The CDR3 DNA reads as TGTGCCAGCAATTCTGAGACAGGCCCGACACGGTACTTC.

The DNA of the CDR3 is TGTGCCAGCAGCCTCTACAGGAATCAGCCCCAGCATTTT. Translated, it gives CASSLYRNQPQHF. The rearrangement uses TRBV7-8 and TRBJ1-5; D possibly corresponds to TRBD1 (5 bases). V was clipped by 5 bases and J by 4 bases, with 9 bases between them. CDR1 is SGHVS and CDR2 is FQNEAQ in the germline V gene. The CDR3 runs to 13 residues.

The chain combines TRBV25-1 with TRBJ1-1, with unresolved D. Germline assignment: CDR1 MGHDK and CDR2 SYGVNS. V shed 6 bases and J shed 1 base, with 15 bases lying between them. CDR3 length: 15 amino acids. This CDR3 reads CASRHTMEGNTEAFF. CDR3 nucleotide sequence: TGTGCCAGCAGGCACACAATGGAAGGGAACACTGAAGCTTTCTTT.

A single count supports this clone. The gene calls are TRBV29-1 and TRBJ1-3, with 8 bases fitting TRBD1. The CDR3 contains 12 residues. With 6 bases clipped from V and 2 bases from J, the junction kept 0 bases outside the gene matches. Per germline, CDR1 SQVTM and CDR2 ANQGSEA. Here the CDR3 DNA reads TGCAGCGTGGGACAGGCTGGAAACACCATATATTTT. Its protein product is CSVGQAGNTIYF.

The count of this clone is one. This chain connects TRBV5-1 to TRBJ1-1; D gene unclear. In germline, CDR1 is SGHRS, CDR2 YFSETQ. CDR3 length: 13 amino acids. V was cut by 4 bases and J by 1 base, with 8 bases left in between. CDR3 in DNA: TGCGCCAGCAGCCTTACGAGGAACACTGAAGCTTTCTTT. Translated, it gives CASSLTRNTEAFF.

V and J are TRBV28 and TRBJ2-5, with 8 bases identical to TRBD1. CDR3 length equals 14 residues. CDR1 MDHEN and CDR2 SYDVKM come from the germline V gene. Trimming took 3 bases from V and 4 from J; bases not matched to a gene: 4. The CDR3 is CASSFRTGRETQYF. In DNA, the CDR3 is TGTGCCAGCAGTTTCCGGACAGGGAGAGAGACCCAGTACTTC.

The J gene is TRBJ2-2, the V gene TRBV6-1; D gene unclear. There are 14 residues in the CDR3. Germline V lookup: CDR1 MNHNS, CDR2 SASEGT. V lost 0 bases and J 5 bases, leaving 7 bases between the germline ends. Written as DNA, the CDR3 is TGTGCCAGCAGTGAAGCGTATCGGACCGGGGAGCTGTTTTTT. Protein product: CASSEAYRTGELFF.

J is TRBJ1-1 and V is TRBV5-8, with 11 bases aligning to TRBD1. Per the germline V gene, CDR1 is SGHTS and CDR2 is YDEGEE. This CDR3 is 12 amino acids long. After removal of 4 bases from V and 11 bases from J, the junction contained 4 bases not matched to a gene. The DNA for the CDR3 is TGTGCCAGCAGCATCGGACAGGGGGCGGCTTTCTTT. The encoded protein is CASSIGQGAAFF.

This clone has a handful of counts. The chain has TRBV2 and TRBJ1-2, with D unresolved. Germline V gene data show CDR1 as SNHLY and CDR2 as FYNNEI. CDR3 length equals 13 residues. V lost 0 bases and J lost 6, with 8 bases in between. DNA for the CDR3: TGTGCCAGCAGTGAAGCGCTACCGGATGGCTACACCTTC. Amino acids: CASSEALPDGYTF. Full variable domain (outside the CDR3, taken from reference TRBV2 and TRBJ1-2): EPEVTQTPSHQVTQMGQEVILRCVPISNHLYFYWYRQILGQKVEFLVSFYNNEISEKSEIFDDQFSVERPDGSNFTLKIRSTKLEDSAMYFCASSEALPDGYTFGSGTRLTVV.

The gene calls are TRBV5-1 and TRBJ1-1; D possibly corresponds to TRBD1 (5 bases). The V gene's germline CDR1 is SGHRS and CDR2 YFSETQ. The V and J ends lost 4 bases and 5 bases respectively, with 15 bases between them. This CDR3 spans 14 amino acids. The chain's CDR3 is CASSPVEGMTEAFF. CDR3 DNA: TGCGCCAGCAGCCCCGTGGAGGGGATGACTGAAGCTTTCTTT.